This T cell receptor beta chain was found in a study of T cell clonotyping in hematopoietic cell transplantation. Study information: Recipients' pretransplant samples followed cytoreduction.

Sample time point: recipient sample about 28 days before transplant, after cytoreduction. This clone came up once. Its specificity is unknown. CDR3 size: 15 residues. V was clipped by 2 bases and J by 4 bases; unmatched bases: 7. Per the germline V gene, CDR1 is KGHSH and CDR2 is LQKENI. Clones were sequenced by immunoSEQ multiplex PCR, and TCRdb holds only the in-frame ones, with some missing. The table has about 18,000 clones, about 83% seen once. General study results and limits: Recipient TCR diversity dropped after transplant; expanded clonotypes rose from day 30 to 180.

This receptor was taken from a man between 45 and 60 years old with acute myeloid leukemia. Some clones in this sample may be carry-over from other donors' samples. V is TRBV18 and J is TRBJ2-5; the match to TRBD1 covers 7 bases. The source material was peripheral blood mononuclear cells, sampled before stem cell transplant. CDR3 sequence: CASSPNRGRGETQYF. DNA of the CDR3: TGTGCCAGCTCACCAAACAGGGGAAGGGGAGAGACCCAGTACTTC.